What follows describes a single T cell receptor (beta chain). No cognate antigen has been identified for it. No base qualities exist here, and no much larger clone lies one base off it. Because repertoires were sampled repeatedly during chemoradiotherapy, clonal expansion in the tumor microenvironment could be followed. These data belong to a study of chemoradiotherapy in HPV16-positive cancers (dated by TCRdb to the early 2020s). Notes on the research overall: Candidate HPV-specific T-cell clones and common TCR motifs were defined through functional T-cell assays on cells from two HPV16-positive patients. The study asked whether T-cell immunity to the HPV oncoproteins E6 and E7 changes during chemoradiotherapy and whether this immunity affects survival. TCR repertoires from under 90 patients with HPV-related cancers were then used to track the candidate HPV-specific TCRs and motifs.

What the research found in general, with its limitations: In HPV16-positive patients, expansion of HPV-responsive T cells during chemoradiotherapy was found to be associated with improved recurrence-free survival. The survival association was reported for HPV16-positive patients, and the functional definition of HPV-specific T cells was derived from only two HPV16-positive patients. Expansion of candidate HPV-specific clones and E7-related TCR motifs was observed in the tumor microenvironment during treatment, whereas no such expansion was observed for non-HPV-specific T cells.

The germline V gene (reference sequence) specifies MNHEY as CDR1 and SMNVEV as CDR2. At the junction V is shortened by 3 bases and J by 10 bases; bases outside the gene matches: 5. The CDR3 sequence holds 14 residues, the cysteine and phenylalanine included. Only CDR3 DNA remains: 42 bases, in frame from the first base. The library was obtained by the immunoSEQ multiplex PCR assay. The table was pulled from immuneACCESS by TCRdb, which kept in-frame rearrangements only. Such tables lose some clones; where checked, under half of the loss comes from unresolved V genes, and the rest has no known cause. The sample table contains 1,200 or so clones; only one count was recorded for around four fifths of them. The ten largest make up nearly 5% of the sample.

This sequence uses TRBV27 and TRBJ1-6, with TRBD1 identical over 8 junction bases. The TCR sequence derives from a human donor with HPV-associated anogenital cancer. Source: tumor tissue, taken from a patient who underwent chemoradiotherapy. The CDR3 region: CASSFNRGDSPLHF. The DNA reads TGTGCCAGCAGTTTTAACAGGGGGGACTCACCCCTCCACTTT.